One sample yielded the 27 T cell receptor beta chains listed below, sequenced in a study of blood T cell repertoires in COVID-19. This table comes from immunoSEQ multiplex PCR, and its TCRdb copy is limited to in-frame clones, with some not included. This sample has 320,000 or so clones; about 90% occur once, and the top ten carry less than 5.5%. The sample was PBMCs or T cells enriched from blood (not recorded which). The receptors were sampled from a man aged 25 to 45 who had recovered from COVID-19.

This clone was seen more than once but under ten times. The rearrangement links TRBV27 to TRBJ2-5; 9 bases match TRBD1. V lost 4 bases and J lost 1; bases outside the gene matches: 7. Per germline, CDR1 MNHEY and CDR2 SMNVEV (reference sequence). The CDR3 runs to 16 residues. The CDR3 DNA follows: TGTGCCAGCAGTTCACAGGGGGCGGGCTCCCAAGAGACCCAGTACTTC. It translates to CASSSQGAGSQETQYF.

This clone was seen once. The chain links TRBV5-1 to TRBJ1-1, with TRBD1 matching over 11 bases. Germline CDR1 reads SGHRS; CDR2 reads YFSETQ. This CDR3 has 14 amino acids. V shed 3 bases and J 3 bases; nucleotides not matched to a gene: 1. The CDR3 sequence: CASSWGQGDTEAFF. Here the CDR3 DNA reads TGCGCCAGCAGCTGGGGACAGGGGGACACTGAAGCTTTCTTT.

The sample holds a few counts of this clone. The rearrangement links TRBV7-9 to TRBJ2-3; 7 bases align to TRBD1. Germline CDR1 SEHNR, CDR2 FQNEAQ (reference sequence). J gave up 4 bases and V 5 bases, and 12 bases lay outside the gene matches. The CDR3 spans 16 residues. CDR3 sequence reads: CASSRRPDREADTQYF. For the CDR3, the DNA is TGTGCCAGCAGCCGCAGGCCCGACAGGGAAGCAGATACGCAGTATTTT.

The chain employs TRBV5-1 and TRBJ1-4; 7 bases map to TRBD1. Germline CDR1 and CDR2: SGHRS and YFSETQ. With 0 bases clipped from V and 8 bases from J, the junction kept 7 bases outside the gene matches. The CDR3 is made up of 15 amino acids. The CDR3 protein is CASSLGDSGGEKLFF. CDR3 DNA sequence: TGCGCCAGCAGCTTGGGGGACAGCGGAGGAGAAAAACTGTTTTTT.

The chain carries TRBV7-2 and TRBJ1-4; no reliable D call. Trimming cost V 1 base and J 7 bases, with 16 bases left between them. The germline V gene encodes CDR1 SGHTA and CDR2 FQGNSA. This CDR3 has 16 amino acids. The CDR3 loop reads CASSLGVWAGSEKLFF. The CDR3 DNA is TGTGCCAGCAGCTTAGGGGTCTGGGCTGGGAGTGAAAAACTGTTTTTT.

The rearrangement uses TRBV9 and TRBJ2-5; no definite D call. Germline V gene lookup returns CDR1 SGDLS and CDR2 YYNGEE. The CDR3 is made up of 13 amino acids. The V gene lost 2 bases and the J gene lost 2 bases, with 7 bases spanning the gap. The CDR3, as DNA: TGTGCCAGCAGCGTTTCAGGTCAAGAGACCCAGTACTTC. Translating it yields CASSVSGQETQYF. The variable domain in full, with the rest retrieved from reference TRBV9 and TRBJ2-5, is DSGVTQTPKHLITATGQRVTLRCSPRSGDLSVYWYQQSLDQGLQFLIQYYNGEERAKGNILERFSAQQFPDLHSELNLSSLELGDSALYFCASSVSGQETQYFGPGTRLLVL.

The CDR3 loop reads CASSPGPNTGELFF. In DNA, the CDR3 is TGTGCCAGCAGCCCGGGTCCGAACACCGGGGAGCTGTTTTTT. The genes are TRBV4-2 and TRBJ2-2, with D unresolved. The ends were cut back, 4 bases at V and 0 bases at J, with 6 bases in the middle. The CDR3 has 14 amino acids. Germline values: CDR1 LGHNA, CDR2 YNFKEQ.

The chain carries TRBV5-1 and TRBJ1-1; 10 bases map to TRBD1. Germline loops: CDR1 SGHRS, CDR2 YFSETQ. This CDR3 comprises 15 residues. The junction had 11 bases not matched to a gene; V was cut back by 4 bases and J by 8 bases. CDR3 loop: CASSTPGQGGTEAFF. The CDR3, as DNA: TGCGCCAGCAGCACTCCCGGACAGGGGGGGACCGAAGCTTTCTTT. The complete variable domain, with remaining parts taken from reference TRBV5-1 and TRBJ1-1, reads KAGVTQTPRYLIKTRGQQVTLSCSPISGHRSVSWYQQTPGQGLQFLFEYFSETQRNKGNFPGRFSGRQFSNSRSEMNVSTLELGDSALYLCASSTPGQGGTEAFFGQGTRLTVV.

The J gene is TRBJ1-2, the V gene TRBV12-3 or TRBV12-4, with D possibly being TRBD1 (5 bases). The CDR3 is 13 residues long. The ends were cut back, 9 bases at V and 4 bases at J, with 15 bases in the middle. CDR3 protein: CASTAGRRYGYTF. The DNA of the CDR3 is TGTGCCAGTACCGCGGGACGGCGCTATGGCTACACCTTC.

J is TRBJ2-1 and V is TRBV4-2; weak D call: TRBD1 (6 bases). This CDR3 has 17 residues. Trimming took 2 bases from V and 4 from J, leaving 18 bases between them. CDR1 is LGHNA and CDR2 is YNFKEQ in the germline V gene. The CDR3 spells CASSQISGTNPYNEQFF. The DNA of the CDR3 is TGTGCCAGCAGCCAAATCTCCGGGACAAACCCTTACAATGAGCAGTTCTTC.

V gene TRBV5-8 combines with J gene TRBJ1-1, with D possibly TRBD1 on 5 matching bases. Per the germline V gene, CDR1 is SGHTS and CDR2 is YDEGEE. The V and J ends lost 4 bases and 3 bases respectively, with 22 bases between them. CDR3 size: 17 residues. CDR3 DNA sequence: TGTGCCAGCAGCCCCCTGGGCGCGGGGTTAGGGGACACTGAAGCTTTCTTT. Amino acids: CASSPLGAGLGDTEAFF. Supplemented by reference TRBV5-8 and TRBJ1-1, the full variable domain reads EAGVTQSPTHLIKTRGQQATLRCSPISGHTSVYWYQQALGLGLQFLLWYDEGEERNRGNFPPRFSGRQFPNYSSELNVNALELEDSALYLCASSPLGAGLGDTEAFFGQGTRLTVV.

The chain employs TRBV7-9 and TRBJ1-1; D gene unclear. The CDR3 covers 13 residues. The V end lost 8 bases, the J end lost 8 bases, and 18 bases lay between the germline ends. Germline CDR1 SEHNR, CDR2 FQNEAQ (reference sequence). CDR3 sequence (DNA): TGTGCCAGCTCGACCCACCCCCTCGGGGAAGCTTTCTTT. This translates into CASSTHPLGEAFF. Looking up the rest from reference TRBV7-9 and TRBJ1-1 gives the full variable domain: DTGVSQNPRHKITKRGQNVTFRCDPISEHNRLYWYRQTLGQGPEFLTYFQNEAQLEKSRLLSDRFSAERPKGSFSTLEIQRTEQGDSAMYLCASSTHPLGEAFFGQGTRLTVV.

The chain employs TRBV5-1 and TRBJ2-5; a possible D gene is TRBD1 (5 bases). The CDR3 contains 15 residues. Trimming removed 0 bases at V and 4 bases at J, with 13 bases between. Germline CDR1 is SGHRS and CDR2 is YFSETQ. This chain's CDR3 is CASSLEAGYIETQYF. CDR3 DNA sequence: TGCGCCAGCAGCTTGGAGGCAGGGTACATAGAGACCCAGTACTTC.

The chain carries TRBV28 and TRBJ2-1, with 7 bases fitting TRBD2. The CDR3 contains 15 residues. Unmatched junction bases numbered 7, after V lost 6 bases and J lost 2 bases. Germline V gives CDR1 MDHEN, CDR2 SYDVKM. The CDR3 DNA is TGTGCCAGCAGCCTCAGCGGGGTAGCCTACAATGAGCAGTTCTTC. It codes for CASSLSGVAYNEQFF.

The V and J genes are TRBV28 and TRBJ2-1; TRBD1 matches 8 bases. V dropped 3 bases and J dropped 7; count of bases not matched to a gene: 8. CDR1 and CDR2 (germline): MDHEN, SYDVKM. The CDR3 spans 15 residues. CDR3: CASSLGQASRNEQFF. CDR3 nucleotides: TGTGCCAGCAGTTTGGGACAGGCGTCTAGGAATGAGCAGTTCTTC.

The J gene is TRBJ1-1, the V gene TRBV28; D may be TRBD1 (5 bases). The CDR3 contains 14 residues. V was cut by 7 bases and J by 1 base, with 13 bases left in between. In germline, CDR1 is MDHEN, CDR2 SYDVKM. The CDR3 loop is CASKSFRENTEAFF. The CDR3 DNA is TGTGCCAGCAAGAGTTTCAGGGAGAACACTGAAGCTTTCTTT.

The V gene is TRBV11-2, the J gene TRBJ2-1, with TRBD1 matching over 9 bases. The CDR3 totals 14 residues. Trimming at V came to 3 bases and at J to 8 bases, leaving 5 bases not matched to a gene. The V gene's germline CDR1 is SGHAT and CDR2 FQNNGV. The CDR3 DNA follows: TGTGCCAGCAGCTTGGGACAGGGTGGCGATGAGCAGTTCTTC. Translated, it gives CASSLGQGGDEQFF.

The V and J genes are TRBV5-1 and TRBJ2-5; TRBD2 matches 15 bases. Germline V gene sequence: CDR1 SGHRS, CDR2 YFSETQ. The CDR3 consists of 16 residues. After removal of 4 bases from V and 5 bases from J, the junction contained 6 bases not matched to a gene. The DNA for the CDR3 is TGCGCCAGCAGCGGGACTAGCGGGGGGCCCGGGGAGACCCAGTACTTC. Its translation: CASSGTSGGPGETQYF.

The CDR3 nucleotides are TGCGCCAGCAGCCACCTTACAGGGGACTCTACTCGATGGGACACTGAAGCTTTCTTT. Translating gives CASSHLTGDSTRWDTEAFF. The genes are TRBV4-1 and TRBJ1-1, with 7 nucleotides matching TRBD1. This CDR3 comprises 19 residues. CDR1 MGHRA and CDR2 YSYEKL come from the germline V gene. J gave up 3 bases and V 3 bases, and 19 bases lay outside the gene matches.

The CDR3 here is CASSSTGSNYGYTF. The CDR3 DNA reads TGTGCCAGCAGCTCGACAGGATCTAACTATGGCTACACCTTC. The gene calls are TRBV5-6 and TRBJ1-2; maybe TRBD1 (6 bases). With 3 bases removed from V and 0 bases from J, the gap between germline ends came to 9 bases. CDR1 SGHDT and CDR2 YYEEEE come from the germline V gene. The CDR3 runs 14 residues.

CDR3 region: CASSVQGGTDTQYF. CDR3 DNA sequence: TGCGCCAGCAGCGTGCAGGGGGGCACAGATACGCAGTATTTT. This chain connects TRBV5-1 to TRBJ2-3; 7 bases are a match to TRBD1. In germline, CDR1 is SGHRS, CDR2 YFSETQ. This CDR3 has 14 amino acids. The V gene end was trimmed by 4 bases and the J gene end by 1 base; junction bases not matched to a gene: 3.

CDR3 residues: CASRLDMNTEAFF. CDR3 bases: TGTGCCAGTAGGCTGGACATGAACACTGAAGCTTTCTTT. The gene calls are TRBV19 and TRBJ1-1, with a weak D call TRBD1 (5 bases). This CDR3 has 13 amino acids. Trimming stripped 6 bases from V and 0 bases from J, with 8 bases between. Germline CDR1 LNHDA, CDR2 SQIVND (reference sequence).

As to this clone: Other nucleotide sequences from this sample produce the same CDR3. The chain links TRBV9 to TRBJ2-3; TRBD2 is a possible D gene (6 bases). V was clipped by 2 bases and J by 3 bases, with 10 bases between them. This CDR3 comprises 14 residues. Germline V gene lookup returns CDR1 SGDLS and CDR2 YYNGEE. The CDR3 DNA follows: TGTGCCAGCAGCGTTCTAGCGCTGACAGATACGCAGTATTTT. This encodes CASSVLALTDTQYF.

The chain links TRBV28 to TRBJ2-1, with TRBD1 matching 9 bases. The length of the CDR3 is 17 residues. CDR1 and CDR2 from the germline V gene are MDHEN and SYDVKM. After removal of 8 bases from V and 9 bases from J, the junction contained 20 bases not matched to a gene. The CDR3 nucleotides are TGTGCCAGCGTACTGAATAACCGGGACAGGGTACGGCGTGAGCAGTTCTTC. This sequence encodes CASVLNNRDRVRREQFF.

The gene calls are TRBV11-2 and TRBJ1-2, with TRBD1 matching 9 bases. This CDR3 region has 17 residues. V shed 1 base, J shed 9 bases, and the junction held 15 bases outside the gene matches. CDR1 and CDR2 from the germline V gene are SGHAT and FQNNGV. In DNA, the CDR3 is TGTGCCAGCAGCTTAGGGGGGACAGGGCTTTCCACTGGCAGCTACACCTTC. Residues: CASSLGGTGLSTGSYTF. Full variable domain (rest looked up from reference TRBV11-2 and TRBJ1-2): EAGVAQSPRYKIIEKRQSVAFWCNPISGHATLYWYQQILGQGPKLLIQFQNNGVVDDSQLPKDRFSAERLKGVDSTLKIQPAKLEDSAVYLCASSLGGTGLSTGSYTFGSGTRLTVV.

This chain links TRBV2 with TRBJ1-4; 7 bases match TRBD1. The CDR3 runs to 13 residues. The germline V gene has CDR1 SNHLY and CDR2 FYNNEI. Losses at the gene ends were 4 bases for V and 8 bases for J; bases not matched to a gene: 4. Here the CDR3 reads CASSGQGREKLFF. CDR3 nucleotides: TGTGCCAGCAGTGGACAGGGAAGAGAAAAACTGTTTTTT.

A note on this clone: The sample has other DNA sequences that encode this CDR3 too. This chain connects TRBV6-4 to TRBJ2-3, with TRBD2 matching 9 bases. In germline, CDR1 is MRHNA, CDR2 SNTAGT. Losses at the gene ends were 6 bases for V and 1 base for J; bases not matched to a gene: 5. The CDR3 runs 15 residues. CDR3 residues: CASSGLAGGTDTQYF. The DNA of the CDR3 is TGTGCCAGCAGCGGGTTAGCGGGGGGCACAGATACGCAGTATTTT.